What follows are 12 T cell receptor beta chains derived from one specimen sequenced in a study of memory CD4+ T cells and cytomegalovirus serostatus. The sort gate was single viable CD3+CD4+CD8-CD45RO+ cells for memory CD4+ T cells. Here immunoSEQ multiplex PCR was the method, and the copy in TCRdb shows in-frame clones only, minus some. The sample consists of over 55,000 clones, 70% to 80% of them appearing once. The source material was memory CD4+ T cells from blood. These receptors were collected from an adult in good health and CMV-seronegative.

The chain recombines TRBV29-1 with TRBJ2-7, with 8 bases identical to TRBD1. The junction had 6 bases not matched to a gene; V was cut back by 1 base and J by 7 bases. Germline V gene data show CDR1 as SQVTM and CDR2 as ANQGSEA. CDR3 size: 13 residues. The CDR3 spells CSVEGQGAREQYF. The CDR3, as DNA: TGCAGCGTTGAAGGCCAGGGGGCGCGGGAGCAGTACTTC.

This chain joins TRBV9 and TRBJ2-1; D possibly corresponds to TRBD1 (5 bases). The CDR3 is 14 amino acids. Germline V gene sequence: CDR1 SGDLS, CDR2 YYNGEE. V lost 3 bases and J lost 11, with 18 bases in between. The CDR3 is CASSDRPDVTKQFF. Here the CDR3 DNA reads TGTGCCAGCAGCGACAGGCCTGATGTGACAAAGCAGTTCTTC. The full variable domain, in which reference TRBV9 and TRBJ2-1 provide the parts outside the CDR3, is DSGVTQTPKHLITATGQRVTLRCSPRSGDLSVYWYQQSLDQGLQFLIQYYNGEERAKGNILERFSAQQFPDLHSELNLSSLELGDSALYFCASSDRPDVTKQFFGPGTRLTVL.

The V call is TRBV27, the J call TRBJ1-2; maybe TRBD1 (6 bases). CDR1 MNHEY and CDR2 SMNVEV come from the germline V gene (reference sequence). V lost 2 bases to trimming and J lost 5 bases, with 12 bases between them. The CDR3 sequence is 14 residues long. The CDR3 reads CASSLMGAQYGYTF. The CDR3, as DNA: TGTGCCAGCAGTTTAATGGGGGCCCAATATGGCTACACCTTC.

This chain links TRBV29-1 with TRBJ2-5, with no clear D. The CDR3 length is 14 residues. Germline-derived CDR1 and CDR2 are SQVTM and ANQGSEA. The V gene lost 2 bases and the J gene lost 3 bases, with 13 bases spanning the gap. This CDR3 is CSVESRSKKETQYF. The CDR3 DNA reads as TGCAGCGTTGAATCGCGTAGCAAAAAAGAGACCCAGTACTTC.

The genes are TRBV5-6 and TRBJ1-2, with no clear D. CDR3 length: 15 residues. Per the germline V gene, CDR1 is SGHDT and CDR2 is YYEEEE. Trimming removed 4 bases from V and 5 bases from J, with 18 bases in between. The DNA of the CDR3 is TGTGCCAGCAGCGTTCAGAACCCCAGCGATTATGGCTACACCTTC. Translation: CASSVQNPSDYGYTF.

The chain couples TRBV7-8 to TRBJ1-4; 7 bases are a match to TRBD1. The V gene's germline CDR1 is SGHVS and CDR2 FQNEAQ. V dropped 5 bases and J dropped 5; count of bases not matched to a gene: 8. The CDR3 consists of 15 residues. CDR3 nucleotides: TGTGCCAGCAGCCAAACACAGGGGTCGAATGAAAAACTGTTTTTT. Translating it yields CASSQTQGSNEKLFF.

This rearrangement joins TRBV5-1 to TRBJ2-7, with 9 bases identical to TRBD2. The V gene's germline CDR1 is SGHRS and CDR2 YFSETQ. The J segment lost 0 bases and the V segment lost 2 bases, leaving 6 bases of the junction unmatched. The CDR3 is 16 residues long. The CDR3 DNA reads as TGCGCCAGCAGCTTAGCGGGGGGCCCCACCTCCTACGAGCAGTACTTC. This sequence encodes CASSLAGGPTSYEQYF.

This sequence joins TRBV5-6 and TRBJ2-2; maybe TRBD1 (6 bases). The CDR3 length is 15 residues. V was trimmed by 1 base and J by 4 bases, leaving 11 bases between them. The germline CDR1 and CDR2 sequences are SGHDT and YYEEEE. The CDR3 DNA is TGTGCCAGCAGCTTGAGGGGGACGGGCACCGGGGAGCTGTTTTTT. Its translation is CASSLRGTGTGELFF.

Written as DNA, the CDR3 is TGTGCCAGCAGCTTGTGGGGGGGGAACAATCAGCCCCAGCATTTT. Translation: CASSLWGGNNQPQHF. The chain uses TRBV5-6 and TRBJ1-5; a possible D gene is TRBD1 (5 bases). From germline, CDR1 is SGHDT and CDR2 YYEEEE. Trimming left V 1 base short and J 3 bases short, with 11 bases between. The CDR3 consists of 15 residues.

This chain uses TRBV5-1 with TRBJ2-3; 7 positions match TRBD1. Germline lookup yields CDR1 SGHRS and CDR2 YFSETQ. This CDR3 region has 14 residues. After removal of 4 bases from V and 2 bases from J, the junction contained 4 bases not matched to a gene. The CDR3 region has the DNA TGCGCCAGCAGCCTGGGACAGCTCACAGATACGCAGTATTTT. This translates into CASSLGQLTDTQYF. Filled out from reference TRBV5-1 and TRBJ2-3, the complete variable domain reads KAGVTQTPRYLIKTRGQQVTLSCSPISGHRSVSWYQQTPGQGLQFLFEYFSETQRNKGNFPGRFSGRQFSNSRSEMNVSTLELGDSALYLCASSLGQLTDTQYFGPGTRLTVL.

For the CDR3, the DNA is TGTGCCAGCAACCAACAGGGAGGTGGGCAGCCCCAGCATTTT. It yields the protein CASNQQGGGQPQHF. The J gene is TRBJ1-5, the V gene TRBV6-1; maybe TRBD1 (6 bases). Looked up from germline, CDR1 is MNHNS and CDR2 is SASEGT. The CDR3 length is 14 residues. V was cut by 7 bases and J by 7 bases, with 17 bases left in between.

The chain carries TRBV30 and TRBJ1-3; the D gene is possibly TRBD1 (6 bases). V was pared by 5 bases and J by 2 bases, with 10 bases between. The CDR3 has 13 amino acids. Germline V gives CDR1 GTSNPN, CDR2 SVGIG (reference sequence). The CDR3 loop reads CAWAPGAGNTIYF. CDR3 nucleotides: TGTGCCTGGGCGCCAGGGGCTGGAAACACCATATATTTT. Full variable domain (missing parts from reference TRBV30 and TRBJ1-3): SQTIHQWPATLVQPVGSPLSLECTVEGTSNPNLYWYRQAAGRGLQLLFYSVGIGQISSEVPQNLSASRPQDRQFILSSKKLLLSDSGFYLCAWAPGAGNTIYFGEGSWLTVV.